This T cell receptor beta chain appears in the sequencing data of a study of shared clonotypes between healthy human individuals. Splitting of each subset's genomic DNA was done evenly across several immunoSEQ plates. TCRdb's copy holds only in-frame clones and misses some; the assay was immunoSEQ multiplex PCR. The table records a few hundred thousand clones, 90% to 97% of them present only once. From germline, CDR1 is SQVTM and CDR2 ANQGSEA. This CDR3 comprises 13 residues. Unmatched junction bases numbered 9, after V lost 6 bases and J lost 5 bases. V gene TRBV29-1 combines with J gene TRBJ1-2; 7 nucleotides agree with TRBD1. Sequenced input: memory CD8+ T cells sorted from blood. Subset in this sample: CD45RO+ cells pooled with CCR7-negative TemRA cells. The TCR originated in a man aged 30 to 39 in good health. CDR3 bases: TGCAGCGTCGAGACAGGGAAGGGGTATGGCTACACCTTC. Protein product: CSVETGKGYGYTF.